The 3 T cell receptor beta chains below come from one sample, sequenced in a study of cytomegalovirus exposure and HLA in healthy donors. The study ran its PCR with 60 Vbeta and 13 Jbeta primers. TCRdb keeps only in-frame clones here, not all; method: immunoSEQ multiplex PCR. The sample holds about 110,000 clones; about 80% are singletons and the top ten take 2.5% to 3%. What was sequenced was PBMCs. The receptors here all came from a woman aged 60 to 75 in good health and CMV-seropositive.

This clone was recorded once. The rearrangement uses TRBV4-2 and TRBJ2-7; weak D call: TRBD2 (6 bases). Looked up from germline, CDR1 is LGHNA and CDR2 is YNFKEQ. The CDR3 runs 18 residues. V lost 0 bases and J 0 bases, leaving 18 bases between the germline ends. Here the CDR3 DNA reads TGTGCCAGCAGCCAAGAGACGGCTCGGGGGACCGCCTCCTACGAGCAGTACTTC. Its protein is CASSQETARGTASYEQYF.

This clone was observed a few times. This chain connects TRBV28 to TRBJ1-4; a weak D match, TRBD1 (5 bases). Germline V gene lookup returns CDR1 MDHEN and CDR2 SYDVKM. This CDR3 has 14 residues. V shed 2 bases and J shed 8 bases, with 12 bases lying between them. The chain's CDR3 is CASSLQGVREKLFF. CDR3 nucleotide sequence: TGTGCCAGCAGTTTACAGGGCGTGAGAGAAAAACTGTTTTTT.

This clone has a handful of counts. Here the CDR3 DNA reads TGTGCCAGCATGGCAGGGGCATCGTATTACCGCGTCTATGGCTACACCTTC. Protein product: CASMAGASYYRVYGYTF. The chain recombines TRBV28 with TRBJ1-2; D perhaps matches TRBD1 (6 bases). This CDR3 has 17 amino acids. The V and J ends lost 7 bases and 4 bases respectively, with 25 bases between them. Germline CDR1 and CDR2: MDHEN and SYDVKM.